The clone carrying this T cell receptor beta chain occurred many times. Its antigen remains unknown. The V gene lost 7 bases and the J gene lost 6 bases, with 21 bases spanning the gap. The germline V gene has CDR1 LGHNT and CDR2 FRNRAP. The CDR3 spans 15 residues. The data originate from a study of neurological immune-mediated disorders. Libraries used 2 million unsorted PBMCs kept frozen in RNAlater. 5'RACE with 10-nucleotide random UMIs produced the cDNA. TCRdb passed the 5' RACE reads through MiXCR, listing each CDR3 protein once. The table includes 15,000 to 20,000 distinct CDR3 sequences, around a quarter detected once. Overall study results and limits: Whereas HTLV-1-associated myelopathy showed the most TCR clonal expansion, multiple sclerosis showed the least, with levels below those of healthy controls. CDR3 amino acid sequences of expanded clones were not shared across subjects, a result suggesting private repertoires in all groups.

The specimen sequenced was PBMCs. The TCR comes from a man aged 45-65 years with HTLV-1-associated myelopathy (HAM/TSP). The chain is built from TRBV12-5 and TRBJ2-5, with D maybe TRBD2 (6 bases). The CDR3 protein is CASVPGGGSGKTQYF. In DNA, the CDR3 is TGTGCTAGTGTCCCCGGTGGTGGTAGCGGAAAGACCCAGTACTTC.